One sample yielded the 28 T cell receptor beta chains listed below, sequenced in a study of molecular identifiers for immune sequencing clone quantification. One entry per CDR3 protein results from TCRdb running MiXCR on the PCR reads. The table has 460,000 or so distinct CDR3 sequences, 20% to 25% seen once. Sequences were obtained from naive CD8+ T cells from blood, with Jurkat cell RNA spiked in. The subset is: FACS-sorted CD8+CD4-CCR7+CD45RA+ naive T cells. The receptors were sampled from a human donor in good health. Some libraries in this study had Jurkat cell RNA spiked in.

This clonotype was detected many times. The chain carries TRBV6-2 or TRBV6-3 and TRBJ1-1; D remains unclear. The CDR3 covers 13 residues. V lost 6 bases, J lost 7 bases, and 15 bases lay in between. Germline lookup yields CDR1 MNHEY and CDR2 SVGEGT. The CDR3 nucleotides read TGTGCCAGCAGCATAATCGGGGTAATTGAAGCTTTCTTT. Its translation is CASSIIGVIEAFF.

This clonotype was observed at least ten times. The chain uses TRBV12-3 or TRBV12-4 and TRBJ1-1, with D perhaps TRBD1 (6 bases). The CDR3 runs to 13 residues. The V and J ends lost 8 bases and 4 bases respectively, with 14 bases between them. CDR3 coding DNA: TGTGCCAGCTCTTTACAGGGACCCACTGAAGCTTTCTTT. This encodes CASSLQGPTEAFF.

Only a few counts were recorded for this clonotype. This chain joins TRBV20-1 and TRBJ1-5; D possibly corresponds to TRBD1 (5 bases). With 1 base removed from V and 2 bases from J, the gap between germline ends came to 9 bases. This CDR3 comprises 14 residues. The germline CDR1 and CDR2 sequences are DFQATT and SNEGSKA (reference sequence). The CDR3 loop is CSARGGGGNQPQHF. In nucleotides, the CDR3 is TGCAGTGCTAGAGGGGGCGGCGGCAATCAGCCCCAGCATTTT.

J is TRBJ1-1 and V is TRBV6-6; no clear D gene. V gave up 7 bases and J gave up 0 bases, with 12 bases separating them. The CDR3 is made up of 14 amino acids. The germline gives CDR1 MNHNY, CDR2 SVGAGI (reference sequence). The CDR3, as DNA: TGTGCCAGCATCGAAGCGGGGATGAACACTGAAGCTTTCTTT. It specifies CASIEAGMNTEAFF.

With regard to this clonotype: A much bigger clone sits one base away, suggesting this may be a read error. The J gene is TRBJ1-1, the V gene TRBV5-5; D is uncertain. V dropped 4 bases and J dropped 8 bases, with 15 bases sitting between them. The CDR3 covers 13 residues. CDR1 is SGHKS and CDR2 is YYEKEE in the germline V gene (reference sequence). CDR3 protein: CASSAGLSAEAFF. For the CDR3, the DNA is TGTGCCAGCAGCGCTGGCCTGTCGGCCGAAGCTTTCTTT.

This clonotype was observed a few times. This rearrangement joins TRBV2 to TRBJ2-3; no firm D call. Trimming left V 8 bases short and J 2 bases short, with 11 bases between. The CDR3 has 13 amino acids. Germline V gene lookup returns CDR1 SNHLY and CDR2 FYNNEI. CDR3 in DNA: TGTGCCAGCGACCCTGTTAACACAGATACGCAGTATTTT. Translating it yields CASDPVNTDTQYF.

This sequence joins TRBV30 and TRBJ1-5; 8 bases line up with TRBD1. Germline CDR1 reads GTSNPN; CDR2 reads SVGIG (reference sequence). The CDR3 runs to 12 residues. V lost 7 bases to trimming and J lost 7 bases; unmatched junction nucleotides: 6. The CDR3 coding sequence is TGTGCCTCGGACAGGGAGGACCAGCCCCAGCATTTT. Translating it yields CASDREDQPQHF.

This clonotype was observed a few times. The V and J genes are TRBV12-5 and TRBJ1-1; 8 bases align to TRBD1. CDR3 length: 15 amino acids. Losses at the gene ends were 6 bases for V and 1 base for J; bases not matched to a gene: 7. CDR1 and CDR2 (germline): LGHNT, FRNRAP. The DNA for the CDR3 is TGTGCTAGTGGCGCAGGGGGCTCGGGGAACACTGAAGCTTTCTTT. Its translation is CASGAGGSGNTEAFF.

J is TRBJ2-7 and V is TRBV6-2 or TRBV6-3; 9 bases are a match to TRBD1. The CDR3 extends over 14 amino acids. Trimming at V came to 4 bases and at J to 2 bases, leaving 3 bases not matched to a gene. Germline V lookup: CDR1 MNHEY, CDR2 SVGEGT. CDR3 protein: CASSFRDRAYEQYF. The CDR3 DNA reads as TGTGCCAGCAGTTTTAGGGACAGGGCCTACGAGCAGTACTTC.

A remark on this clonotype: Possible read error: a much larger clone is one base away. The chain recombines TRBV13 with TRBJ1-5, with 7 bases that match TRBD1. CDR1 is PRHDT and CDR2 is FYEKMQ in the germline V gene (reference sequence). The V segment lost 4 bases and the J segment 1 base; nucleotides outside the gene matches: 4. This CDR3 region has 15 residues. DNA for the CDR3: TGTGCCAGCAGCTCGAAGGGGGCAAGCAATCAGCCCCAGCATTTT. It yields the protein CASSSKGASNQPQHF.

This clonotype occurred a few times. The chain joins TRBV30 to TRBJ2-7; perhaps TRBD2 as D (6 bases). V lost 4 bases and J 5 bases, leaving 18 bases between the germline ends. The CDR3 sequence is 14 residues long. The germline V gene encodes CDR1 GTSNPN and CDR2 SVGIG (reference sequence). CDR3 residues: CAWNEVGPGDEQYF. In DNA, the CDR3 is TGTGCCTGGAACGAGGTAGGGCCGGGGGACGAGCAGTACTTC.

The rearrangement joins TRBV27 to TRBJ1-2, with a weak D call TRBD1 (6 bases). Germline CDR1 is MNHEY and CDR2 is SMNVEV (reference sequence). V was pared by 6 bases and J by 4 bases, with 18 bases between. CDR3 size: 15 residues. The CDR3 DNA reads as TGTGCCAGCAGCCCCCGGGGGGGGGCTCGCTATGGCTACACCTTC. Its translation is CASSPRGGARYGYTF.

J is TRBJ1-1 and V is TRBV5-6, with 7 bases identical to TRBD1. This CDR3 contains 14 residues. The ends lost 4 bases at V and 6 bases at J; junction bases unmatched: 9. The V gene's germline CDR1 is SGHDT and CDR2 YYEEEE. The CDR3 protein is CASSTGTAFPEAFF. CDR3 bases: TGTGCCAGCAGCACCGGGACAGCCTTTCCTGAAGCTTTCTTT.

The rearrangement links TRBV30 to TRBJ2-7; TRBD1 matches 9 bases. Germline V gene sequence: CDR1 GTSNPN, CDR2 SVGIG (reference sequence). Trimming cost V 4 bases and J 7 bases; bases outside gene matches: 11. The CDR3 contains 14 residues. The CDR3 nucleotides read TGTGCCTGGAATCCGGGACAGGGTAGGCTAGAGCAGTACTTC. It encodes CAWNPGQGRLEQYF.

This clonotype was seen ten or more times. The chain uses TRBV7-9 and TRBJ1-5; D gene uncertain. Trimming removed 0 bases at V and 2 bases at J, with 5 bases between. The CDR3 runs to 14 residues. Germline lookup yields CDR1 SEHNR and CDR2 FQNEAQ (reference sequence). CDR3 DNA: TGTGCCAGCAGCTTAGCGTTGGGCAATCAGCCCCAGCATTTT. Its protein is CASSLALGNQPQHF.

This clonotype was picked up a small number of times. This chain joins TRBV9 and TRBJ2-1, with 14 bases matching TRBD2. Germline CDR1 is SGDLS and CDR2 is YYNGEE. J lost 15 bases, V lost 4 bases, and 9 bases had no gene match. The length of the CDR3 is 14 residues. The CDR3 sequence: CASSPGLAGVPPFF. The DNA for the CDR3 is TGTGCCAGCAGCCCGGGACTAGCGGGAGTCCCCCCGTTCTTC.

Notes on this clonotype: This may be a read error: a much more frequent sequence differs by one nucleotide. The rearrangement links TRBV7-2 to TRBJ1-1; D gene uncertain. The CDR3 has 11 residues. The germline V gene has CDR1 SGHTA and CDR2 FQGNSA. Here the CDR3 reads CANSFLTEAFF. The DNA for the CDR3 is TGTGCCAACAGCTTCCTAACTGAAGCTTTCTTT.

The V gene is TRBV28, the J gene TRBJ1-2; D perhaps matches TRBD1 (5 bases). The CDR3 has 14 residues. Germline lookup yields CDR1 MDHEN and CDR2 SYDVKM. The V end lost 6 bases, the J end lost 3 bases, and 14 bases lay between the germline ends. CDR3 sequence: CASSPAAGYYGYTF. In DNA form, the CDR3 reads TGTGCCAGCAGCCCGGCGGCAGGGTACTATGGCTACACCTTC.

The table lists this clonotype with a few counts. This chain connects TRBV2 to TRBJ2-5; 12 nucleotides match TRBD2. Trimming at V came to 10 bases and at J to 4 bases, leaving 10 bases not matched to a gene. The CDR3 totals 15 residues. CDR1 and CDR2 from the germline V gene are SNHLY and FYNNEI. CDR3 bases: TGTGCCAACACCCTACCGGGACTAGCGGGAGAGACCCAGTACTTC. This translates into CANTLPGLAGETQYF.

The chain uses TRBV3-1 and TRBJ1-2; D is possibly TRBD1 (6 bases). The germline V and J ends were trimmed by 5 bases and 2 bases, with 18 bases remaining between them. This CDR3 contains 16 residues. Germline CDR1 is LGHDT and CDR2 is YNNKEL (reference sequence). The CDR3 bases are TGTGCCAGCAGCACCCCAAGGCAGGGGCACAACTATGGCTACACCTTC. Its protein is CASSTPRQGHNYGYTF.

Remarks on this clonotype: At one end the junction does not follow the germline gene, possibly because of a read error. This chain connects TRBV28 to TRBJ2-5; D ambiguous. CDR1 is MDHEN, CDR2 SYDVKM, per germline. This CDR3 is 14 amino acids long. CDR3 in amino acids: CAGSFGSLRETQYF. Here the CDR3 DNA reads TGTGCCGGCAGTTTCGGCAGTCTGAGGGAGACCCAGTACTTC.

The chain recombines TRBV12-3 or TRBV12-4 with TRBJ1-5, with D unresolved. There are 13 residues in the CDR3. Trimming took off 3 bases at V and 4 bases at J, with 7 bases between the two ends. The CDR3 protein is CASSFRANQPQHF. The CDR3 bases are TGTGCCAGCAGTTTTCGGGCTAATCAGCCCCAGCATTTT.

This clonotype showed up many times. The chain couples TRBV12-3 or TRBV12-4 to TRBJ2-5; 8 nucleotides align to TRBD1. The CDR3 loop spans 13 amino acids. The trim removed 5 bases at V and 5 bases at J, leaving 4 bases unmatched. For the CDR3, the DNA is TGTGCCAGCAGTGCGACAGGGGAGGAGACCCAGTACTTC. Translation gives CASSATGEETQYF.

The chain recombines TRBV7-9 with TRBJ2-7, with D perhaps TRBD1 (5 bases). CDR3 length equals 13 residues. Trimming pared 4 bases from V and 3 bases from J, leaving 10 bases between. From germline, CDR1 is SEHNR and CDR2 FQNEAQ (reference sequence). The CDR3 reads CASSWGSDYEQYF. In nucleotides, the CDR3 is TGTGCCAGCAGCTGGGGCAGCGACTACGAGCAGTACTTC.

Many counts were recorded for this clonotype. This chain uses TRBV7-9 with TRBJ1-2, with D uncertain. Germline values: CDR1 SEHNR, CDR2 FQNEAQ (reference sequence). The V end was cut by 0 bases, the J end by 4 bases, with 12 bases between. The CDR3 has 15 amino acids. DNA of the CDR3: TGTGCCAGCAGCTTAGCCAGCCGAATCTTCTATGGCTACACCTTC. Translation gives CASSLASRIFYGYTF.

The chain links TRBV10-3 to TRBJ2-7; the match to TRBD2 covers 9 bases. The germline V gene has CDR1 ENHRY and CDR2 SYGVKD. This CDR3 is 16 amino acids long. V lost 0 bases and J lost 0; bases outside the gene matches: 3. The CDR3 is CAISESRTSVSYEQYF. The CDR3 region has the DNA TGTGCCATCAGTGAGTCGAGGACTAGCGTCTCCTACGAGCAGTACTTC.

This clonotype was seen a single time. One end of the junction is discordant with germline, which a read error may explain. The chain is built from TRBV25-1 and TRBJ2-5; perhaps TRBD1 as D (6 bases). This CDR3 spans 17 amino acids. CDR1 MGHDK and CDR2 SYGVNS come from the germline V gene. CDR3 region: CASSDLTVRTDQEIQYF. The CDR3 coding sequence is TGTGCCAGCAGTGACCTCACCGTTCGGACAGACCAAGAGATCCAGTACTTC.

A few counts support this clonotype. The genes are TRBV4-1 and TRBJ2-7; D possibly corresponds to TRBD2 (5 bases). V lost 3 bases and J lost 0, with 12 bases in between. Per germline, CDR1 MGHRA and CDR2 YSYEKL. The CDR3 has 15 amino acids. The CDR3 loop reads CASSHKDSPSYEQYF. In DNA form, the CDR3 reads TGCGCCAGCAGCCACAAGGACTCACCCTCCTACGAGCAGTACTTC.